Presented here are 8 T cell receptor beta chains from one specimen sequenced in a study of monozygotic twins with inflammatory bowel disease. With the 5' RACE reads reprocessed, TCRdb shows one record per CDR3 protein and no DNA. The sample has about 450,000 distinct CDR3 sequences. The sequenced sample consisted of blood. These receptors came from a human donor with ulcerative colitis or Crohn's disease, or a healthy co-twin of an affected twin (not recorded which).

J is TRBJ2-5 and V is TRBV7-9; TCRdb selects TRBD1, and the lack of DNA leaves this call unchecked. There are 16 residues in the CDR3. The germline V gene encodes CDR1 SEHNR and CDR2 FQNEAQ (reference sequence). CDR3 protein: CASSLAPTEYQETQYF.

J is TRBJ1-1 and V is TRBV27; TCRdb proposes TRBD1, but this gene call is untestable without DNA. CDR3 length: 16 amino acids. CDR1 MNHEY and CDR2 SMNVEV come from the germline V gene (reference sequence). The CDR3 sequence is CASSLGVGNWGTEAFF.

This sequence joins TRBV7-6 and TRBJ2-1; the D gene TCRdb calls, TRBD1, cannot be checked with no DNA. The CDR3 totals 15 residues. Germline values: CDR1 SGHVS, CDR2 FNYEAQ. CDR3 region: CASSLDLAGGNEQFF.

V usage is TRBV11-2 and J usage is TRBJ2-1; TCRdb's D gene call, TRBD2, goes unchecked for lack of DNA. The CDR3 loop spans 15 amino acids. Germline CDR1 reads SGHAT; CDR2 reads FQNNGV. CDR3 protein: CASSSSGGGAYEQFF.

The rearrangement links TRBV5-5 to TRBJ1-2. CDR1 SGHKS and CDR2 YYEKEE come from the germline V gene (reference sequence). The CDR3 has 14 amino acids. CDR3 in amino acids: CASSLGPVGYGYTF. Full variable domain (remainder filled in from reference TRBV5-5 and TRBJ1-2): DAGVTQSPTHLIKTRGQQVTLRCSPISGHKSVSWYQQVLGQGPQFIFQYYEKEERGRGNFPDRFSARQFPNYSSELNVNALLLGDSALYLCASSLGPVGYGYTFGSGTRLTVV.

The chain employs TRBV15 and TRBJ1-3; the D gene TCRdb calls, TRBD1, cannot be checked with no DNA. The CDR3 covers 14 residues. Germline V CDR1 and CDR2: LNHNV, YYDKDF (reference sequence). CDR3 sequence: CATSPWTGGNTIYF.

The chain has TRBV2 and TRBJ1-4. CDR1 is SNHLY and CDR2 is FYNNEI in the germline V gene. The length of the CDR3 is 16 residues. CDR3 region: CASSDRGPRTSGELFF.

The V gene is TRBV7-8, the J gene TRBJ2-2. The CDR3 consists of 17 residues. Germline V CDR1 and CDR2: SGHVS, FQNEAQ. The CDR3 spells CASSLDPHNSNTGELFF.